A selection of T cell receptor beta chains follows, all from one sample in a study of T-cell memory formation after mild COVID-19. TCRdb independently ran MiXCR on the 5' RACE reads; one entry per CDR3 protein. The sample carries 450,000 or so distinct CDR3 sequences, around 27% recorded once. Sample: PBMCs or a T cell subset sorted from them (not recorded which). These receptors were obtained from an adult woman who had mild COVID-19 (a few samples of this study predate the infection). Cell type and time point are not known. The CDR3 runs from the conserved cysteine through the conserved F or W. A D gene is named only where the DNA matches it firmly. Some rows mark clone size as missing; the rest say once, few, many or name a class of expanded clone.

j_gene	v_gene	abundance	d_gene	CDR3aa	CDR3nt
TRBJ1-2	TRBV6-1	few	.	CASSEIKRGTGYTF	TGTGCCAGCAGTGAAATCAAAAGAGGCACAGGCTACACCTTC
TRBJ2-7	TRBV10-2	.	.	CASRGSGTPSYEQYF	TGCGCCAGCAGAGGTTCCGGGACCCCCAGCTACGAGCAGTACTTC
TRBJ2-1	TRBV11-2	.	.	CASSHRRSSYNEQFF	TGTGCCAGCAGCCATCGTAGGAGCTCCTACAATGAGCAGTTCTTC
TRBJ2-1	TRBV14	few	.	CASSTEVYNEQFF	TGTGCCAGCAGTACGGAGGTCTACAATGAGCAGTTCTTC
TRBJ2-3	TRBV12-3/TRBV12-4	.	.	CASSFSSESTDTQYF	TGTGCCAGCAGTTTTAGTAGTGAGAGTACAGATACGCAGTATTTT
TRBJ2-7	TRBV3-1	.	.	CASSQAPDWTYEQYF	TGTGCCAGCAGCCAAGCCCCGGACTGGACCTACGAGCAGTACTTC
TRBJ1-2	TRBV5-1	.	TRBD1	CASNTGEYGGYTF	TGCGCCAGCAACACAGGGGAGTACGGTGGCTACACCTTC
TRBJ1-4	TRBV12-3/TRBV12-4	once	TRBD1	CASRRTGVEKLFF	TGTGCCAGCAGACGGACAGGGGTTGAAAAACTGTTTTTT
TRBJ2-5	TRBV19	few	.	CASSKQGRETQYF	TGTGCCAGTAGTAAACAGGGGAGGGAGACCCAGTACTTC
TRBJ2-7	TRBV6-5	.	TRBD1	CASSYSGQGTEQYF	TGTGCCAGCAGTTACTCGGGACAGGGGACCGAGCAGTACTTC
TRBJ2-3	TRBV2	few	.	CASSEFADTQYF	TGTGCCAGCAGTGAATTCGCAGATACGCAGTATTTT
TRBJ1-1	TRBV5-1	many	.	CASSPRTVNTEAFF	TGTGCCAGCAGTCCCAGGACGGTGAACACTGAAGCTTTCTTT
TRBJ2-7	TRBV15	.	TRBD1	CATSTMIQGAVEQYF	TGTGCCACCAGCACAATGATACAGGGGGCGGTCGAGCAGTACTTC
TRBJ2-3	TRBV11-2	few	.	CASSLGAPGGTDTQYF	TGTGCCAGCAGCTTAGGGGCTCCCGGAGGCACAGATACGCAGTATTTT
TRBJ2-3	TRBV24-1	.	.	CATTPRWSDTQYF	TGTGCCACCACCCCCCGGTGGTCAGATACGCAGTATTTT
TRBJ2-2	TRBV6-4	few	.	CASSEAAANGELFF	TGTGCCAGCAGCGAAGCGGCAGCTAACGGGGAGCTGTTTTTT